The 7 T cell receptor beta chains reported below all come from one sample, sequenced in a study of B cell selection in AIRE deficiency. Assay used: immunoSEQ multiplex PCR; TCRdb lists only in-frame clones, some missing. The table shows 20,000 to 25,000 clones, with 80% to 95% occurring only once. Sorted regulatory T cells were CD4-positive, CD25-high and CD127-low or negative. The specimen sequenced was CD4+CD25+ Tregs sorted from PBMCs. The origin of the receptors is a human donor in good health.

This chain joins TRBV7-8 and TRBJ1-4; weak D call: TRBD1 (6 bases). Trimming took off 5 bases at V and 8 bases at J, with 12 bases between the two ends. Germline CDR1 SGHVS, CDR2 FQNEAQ. The CDR3 extends over 13 amino acids. DNA of the CDR3: TGTGCCAGCAGCAGAGACAGGAGGGAAAAACTGTTTTTT. Residues: CASSRDRREKLFF.

The chain uses TRBV21-1 and TRBJ1-2; no DNA check was done on the table's D call, TRBD1. TRBV21-1 is recorded as a pseudogene. This CDR3 contains 15 residues. CDR3 sequence reads: CASSKEKGSGYGYTF. CDR3 nucleotides: TGTGCCAGCAGCAAAGAGAAGGGGTCTGGCTATGGCTACACCTTC.

As DNA, the CDR3 is TGTGCCAGCTCAAAGGGGGCAAGCGAGCAGTACTTC. Residues: CASSKGASEQYF. The chain carries TRBV18 and TRBJ2-7; 7 bases are shared with TRBD1. The V segment lost 5 bases and the J segment 6 bases; nucleotides outside the gene matches: 4. There are 12 residues in the CDR3. The germline V gene encodes CDR1 KGHSH and CDR2 LQKENI.

This chain links TRBV18 with TRBJ1-2; D is ambiguous. Between the trimmed V and J ends, which lost 2 bases and 0 bases, there was a span of 1 base. The CDR3 has 12 amino acids. CDR1 is KGHSH, CDR2 LQKENI, per germline. The CDR3 DNA sequence: TGTGCCAGCTCACCAACTAACTATGGCTACACCTTC. Encoded protein: CASSPTNYGYTF.

CDR3 sequence: CASSPMIGTPRLETQYF. CDR3 nucleotide sequence: TGTGCCAGCAGCCCCATGATCGGGACGCCAAGGTTGGAGACCCAGTACTTC. The chain is built from TRBV5-4 and TRBJ2-5, with D tentatively TRBD1 or TRBD2 (5 bases each). From germline, CDR1 is SGHNT and CDR2 YYREEE (reference sequence). Trimming took off 4 bases at V and 5 bases at J, with 24 bases between the two ends. The CDR3 sequence is 17 residues long.

The rearrangement links TRBV29-1 to TRBJ2-3, with TRBD2 matching 15 bases. J gave up 6 bases and V 8 bases, and 6 bases lay outside the gene matches. Germline-derived CDR1 and CDR2 are SQVTM and ANQGSEA. CDR3 size: 14 residues. CDR3 loop: CSMGLAGGSDTQYF. For the CDR3, the DNA is TGCAGCATGGGACTAGCGGGAGGATCGGATACGCAGTATTTT.

The rearrangement uses TRBV28 and TRBJ2-5; 9 bases map to TRBD2. The CDR3 loop spans 16 amino acids. Trimming cost V 3 bases and J 2 bases; bases outside gene matches: 7. Per germline, CDR1 MDHEN and CDR2 SYDVKM. DNA of the CDR3: TGTGCCAGCAGTTTTCTGGCGGGGGGGCGACAAGAGACCCAGTACTTC. Its translation is CASSFLAGGRQETQYF.